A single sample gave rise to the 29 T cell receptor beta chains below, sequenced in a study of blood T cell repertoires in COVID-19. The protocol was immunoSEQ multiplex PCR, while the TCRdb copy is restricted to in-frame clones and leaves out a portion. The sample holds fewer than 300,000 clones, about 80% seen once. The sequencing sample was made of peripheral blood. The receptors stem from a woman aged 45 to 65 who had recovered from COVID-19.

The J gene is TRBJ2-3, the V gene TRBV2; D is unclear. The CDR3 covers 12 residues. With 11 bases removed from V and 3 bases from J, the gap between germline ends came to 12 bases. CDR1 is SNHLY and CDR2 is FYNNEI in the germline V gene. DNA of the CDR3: TGTGCCGCCCGGGTTTTGACAGATACGCAGTATTTT. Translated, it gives CAARVLTDTQYF.

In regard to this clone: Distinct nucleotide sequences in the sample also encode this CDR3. CDR3 region: CASSLEDSLYGYTF. The CDR3 nucleotides read TGTGCCAGCAGCTTAGAAGACAGCCTCTATGGCTACACCTTC. This chain connects TRBV7-9 to TRBJ1-2; possible D gene TRBD1, 5 bases. CDR3 size: 14 residues. The germline V and J ends were trimmed by 1 base and 4 bases, with 10 bases remaining between them. Germline CDR1 is SEHNR and CDR2 is FQNEAQ (reference sequence).

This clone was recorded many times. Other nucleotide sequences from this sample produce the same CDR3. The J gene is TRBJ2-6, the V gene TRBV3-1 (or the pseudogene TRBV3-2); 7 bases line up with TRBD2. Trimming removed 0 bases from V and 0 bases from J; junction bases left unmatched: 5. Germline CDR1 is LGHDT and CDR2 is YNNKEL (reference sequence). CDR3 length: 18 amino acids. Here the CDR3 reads CASSQEGGGTSGANVLTF. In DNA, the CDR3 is TGTGCCAGCAGCCAAGAAGGCGGGGGAACCTCTGGGGCCAACGTCCTGACTTTC.

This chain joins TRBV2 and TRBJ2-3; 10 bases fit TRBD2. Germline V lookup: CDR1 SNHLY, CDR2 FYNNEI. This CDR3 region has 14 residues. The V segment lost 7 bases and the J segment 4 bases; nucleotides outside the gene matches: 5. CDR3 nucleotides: TGTGCCAGCAAGCGAGCGGGGGGGCCAGATACGCAGTATTTT. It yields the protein CASKRAGGPDTQYF.

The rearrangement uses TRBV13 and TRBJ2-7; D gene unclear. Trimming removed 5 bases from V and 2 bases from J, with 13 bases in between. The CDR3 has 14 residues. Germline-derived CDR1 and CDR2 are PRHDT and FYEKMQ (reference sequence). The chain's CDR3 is CASSPVTPPYEQYF. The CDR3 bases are TGTGCCAGCAGCCCTGTTACTCCCCCCTACGAGCAGTACTTC.

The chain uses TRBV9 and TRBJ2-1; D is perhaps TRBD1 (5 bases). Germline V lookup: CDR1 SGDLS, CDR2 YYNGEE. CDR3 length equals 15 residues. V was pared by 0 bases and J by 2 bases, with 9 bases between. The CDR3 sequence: CASSVDQGPYNEQFF. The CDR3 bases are TGTGCCAGCAGCGTAGACCAGGGTCCCTACAATGAGCAGTTCTTC.

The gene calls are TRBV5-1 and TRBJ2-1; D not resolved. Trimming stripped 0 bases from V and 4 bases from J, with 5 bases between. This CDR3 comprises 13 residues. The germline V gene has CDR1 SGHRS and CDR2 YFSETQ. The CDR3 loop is CASSLATYNEQFF. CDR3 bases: TGCGCCAGCAGCTTGGCGACATACAATGAGCAGTTCTTC.

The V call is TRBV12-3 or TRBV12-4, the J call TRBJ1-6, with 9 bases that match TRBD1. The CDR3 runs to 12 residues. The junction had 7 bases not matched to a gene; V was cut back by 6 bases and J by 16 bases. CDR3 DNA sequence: TGTGCCAGCAGCCTCGGGACAGGGCCGCTCCACTTT. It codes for CASSLGTGPLHF.

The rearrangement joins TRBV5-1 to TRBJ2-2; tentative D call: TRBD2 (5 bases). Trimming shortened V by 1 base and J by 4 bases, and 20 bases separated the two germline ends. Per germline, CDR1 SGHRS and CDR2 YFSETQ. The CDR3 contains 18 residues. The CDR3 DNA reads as TGCGCCAGCAGCTTGATTAGAAGTGAGGCGGCGGGCACCGGGGAGCTGTTTTTT. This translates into CASSLIRSEAAGTGELFF.

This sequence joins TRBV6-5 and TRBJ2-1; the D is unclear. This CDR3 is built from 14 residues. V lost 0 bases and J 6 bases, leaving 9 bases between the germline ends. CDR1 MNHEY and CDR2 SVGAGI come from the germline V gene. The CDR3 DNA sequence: TGTGCCAGCAGTTACTCGCACAGCCTCAATGAGCAGTTCTTC. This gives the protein CASSYSHSLNEQFF.

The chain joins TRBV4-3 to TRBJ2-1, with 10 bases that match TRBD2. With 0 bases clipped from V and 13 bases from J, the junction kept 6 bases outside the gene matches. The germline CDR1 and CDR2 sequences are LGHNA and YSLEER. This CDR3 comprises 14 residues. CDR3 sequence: CASSQDTSGTSQFF. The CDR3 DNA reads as TGCGCCAGCAGCCAAGATACTAGCGGGACTTCACAGTTCTTC.

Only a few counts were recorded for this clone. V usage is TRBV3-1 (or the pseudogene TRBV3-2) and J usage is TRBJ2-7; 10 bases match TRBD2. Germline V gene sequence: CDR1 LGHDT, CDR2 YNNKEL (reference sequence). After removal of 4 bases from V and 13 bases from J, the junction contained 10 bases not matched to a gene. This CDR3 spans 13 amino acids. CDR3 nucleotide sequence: TGTGCCAGCAGCCGCCGCCCCGGGACTAGCGTCTACTTC. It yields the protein CASSRRPGTSVYF.

The CDR3 sequence: CSASYESGPGTYNEQFF. CDR3 DNA: TGCAGTGCTAGTTACGAATCGGGCCCGGGGACCTACAATGAGCAGTTCTTC. The rearrangement links TRBV20-1 to TRBJ2-1; the D gene is possibly TRBD2 (5 bases). Germline V CDR1 and CDR2: DFQATT, SNEGSKA (reference sequence). Trimming cost V 3 bases and J 2 bases, with 20 bases left between them. This CDR3 region has 17 residues.

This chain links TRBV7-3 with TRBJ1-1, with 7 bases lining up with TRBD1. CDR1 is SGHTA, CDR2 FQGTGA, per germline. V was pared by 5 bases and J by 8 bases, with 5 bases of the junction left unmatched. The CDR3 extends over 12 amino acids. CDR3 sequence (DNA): TGTGCCAGCAGCCCATCAGGGGGAGAAGCTTTCTTT. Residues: CASSPSGGEAFF.

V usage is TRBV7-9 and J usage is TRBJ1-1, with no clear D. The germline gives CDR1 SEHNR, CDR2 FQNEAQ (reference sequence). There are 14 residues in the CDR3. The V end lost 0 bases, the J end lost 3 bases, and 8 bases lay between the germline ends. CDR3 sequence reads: CASSLASGYTEAFF. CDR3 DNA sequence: TGTGCCAGCAGCTTAGCGTCGGGGTACACTGAAGCTTTCTTT.

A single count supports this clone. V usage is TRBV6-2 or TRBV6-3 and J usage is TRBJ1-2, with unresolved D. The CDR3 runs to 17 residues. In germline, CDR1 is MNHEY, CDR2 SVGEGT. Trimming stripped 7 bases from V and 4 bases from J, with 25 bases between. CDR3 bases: TGTGCCAGCACCCCTCCGGGGAGGCGGATCTATGTCTATGGCTACACCTTC. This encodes CASTPPGRRIYVYGYTF.

The DNA of the CDR3 is TGTGCCAGCAAGTTGGTCGACAGGGGACTCATAAACTACGAGCAGTACTTC. It translates to CASKLVDRGLINYEQYF. The chain carries TRBV2 and TRBJ2-7; 8 bases fit TRBD1. The V gene end was trimmed by 7 bases and the J gene end by 3 bases; junction bases not matched to a gene: 17. Germline loops: CDR1 SNHLY, CDR2 FYNNEI. The length of the CDR3 is 17 residues.

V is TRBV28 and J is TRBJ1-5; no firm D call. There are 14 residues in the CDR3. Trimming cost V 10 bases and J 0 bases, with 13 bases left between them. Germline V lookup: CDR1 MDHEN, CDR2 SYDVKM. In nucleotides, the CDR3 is TGTGCCATCGAAGACACTTATAGCAATCAGCCCCAGCATTTT. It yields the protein CAIEDTYSNQPQHF.

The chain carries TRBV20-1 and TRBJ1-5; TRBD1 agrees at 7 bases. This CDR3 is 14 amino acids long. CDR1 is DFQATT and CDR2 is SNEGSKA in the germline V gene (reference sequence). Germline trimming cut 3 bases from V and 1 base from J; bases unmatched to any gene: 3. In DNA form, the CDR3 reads TGCAGTGCTAGTCAGGGGGTGAGCAATCAGCCCCAGCATTTT. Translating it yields CSASQGVSNQPQHF.

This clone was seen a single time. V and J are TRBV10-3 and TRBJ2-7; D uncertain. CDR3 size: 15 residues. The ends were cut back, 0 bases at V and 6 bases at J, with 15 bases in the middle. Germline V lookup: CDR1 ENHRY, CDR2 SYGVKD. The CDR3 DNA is TGTGCCATCAGTGAGTCGGGCGCAGCTTGGTCCGAGCAGTACTTC. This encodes CAISESGAAWSEQYF.

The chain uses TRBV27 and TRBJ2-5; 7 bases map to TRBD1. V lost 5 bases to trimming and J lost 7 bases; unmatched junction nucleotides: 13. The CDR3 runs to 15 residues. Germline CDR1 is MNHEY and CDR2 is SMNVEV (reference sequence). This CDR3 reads CASSPQQGGAGTQYF. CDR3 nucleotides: TGTGCCAGCAGTCCGCAACAAGGGGGCGCGGGGACCCAGTACTTC.

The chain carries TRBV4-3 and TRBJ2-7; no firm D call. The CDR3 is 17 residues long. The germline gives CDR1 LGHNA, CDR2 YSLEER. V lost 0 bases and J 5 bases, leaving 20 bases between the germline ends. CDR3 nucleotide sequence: TGCGCCAGCAGCCAAGACATAGGTTCGTCCGGGTCGGACGAGCAGTACTTC. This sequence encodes CASSQDIGSSGSDEQYF.

The CDR3 region is CASRGSGGQPQHF. The CDR3 DNA sequence: TGTGCCAGCAGAGGGTCGGGGGGACAGCCCCAGCATTTT. The genes are TRBV7-2 and TRBJ1-5, with a weak D call TRBD1 (5 bases). V was clipped by 6 bases and J by 7 bases, with 13 bases between them. Per germline, CDR1 SGHTA and CDR2 FQGNSA. The CDR3 is 13 amino acids.

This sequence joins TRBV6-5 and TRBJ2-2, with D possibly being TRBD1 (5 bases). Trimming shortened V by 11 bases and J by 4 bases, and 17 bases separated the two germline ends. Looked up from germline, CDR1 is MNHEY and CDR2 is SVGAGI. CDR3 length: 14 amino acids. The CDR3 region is CAGRRTSSTGELFF. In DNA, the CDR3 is TGTGCCGGCCGGCGGACATCGAGCACCGGGGAGCTGTTTTTT.

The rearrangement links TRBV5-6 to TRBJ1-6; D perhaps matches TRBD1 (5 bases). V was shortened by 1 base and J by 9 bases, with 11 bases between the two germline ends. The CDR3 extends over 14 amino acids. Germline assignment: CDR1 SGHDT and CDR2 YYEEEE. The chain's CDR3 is CASSLTGLGSPLHF. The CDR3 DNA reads TGTGCCAGCAGCTTGACAGGTTTGGGTTCACCCCTCCACTTT.

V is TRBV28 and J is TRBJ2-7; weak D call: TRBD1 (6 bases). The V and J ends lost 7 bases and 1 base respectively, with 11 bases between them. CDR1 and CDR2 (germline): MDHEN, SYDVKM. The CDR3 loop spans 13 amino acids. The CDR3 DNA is TGTGCCAGCATCGCAGGGGTTTCCTACGAGCAGTACTTC. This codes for CASIAGVSYEQYF.

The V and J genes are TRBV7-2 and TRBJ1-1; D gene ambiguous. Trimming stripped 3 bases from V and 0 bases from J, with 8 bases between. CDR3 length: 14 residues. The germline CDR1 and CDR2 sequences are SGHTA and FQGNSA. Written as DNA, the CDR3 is TGTGCCAGCAGCTTGGGCAGCCTGAACACTGAAGCTTTCTTT. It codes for CASSLGSLNTEAFF.

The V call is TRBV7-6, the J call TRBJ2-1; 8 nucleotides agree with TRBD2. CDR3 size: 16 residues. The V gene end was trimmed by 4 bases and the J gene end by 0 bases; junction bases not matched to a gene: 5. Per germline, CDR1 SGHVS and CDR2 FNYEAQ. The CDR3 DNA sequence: TGTGCCAGCAGCTCCCTGAGCGGGAGCTCCTACAATGAGCAGTTCTTC. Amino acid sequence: CASSSLSGSSYNEQFF.

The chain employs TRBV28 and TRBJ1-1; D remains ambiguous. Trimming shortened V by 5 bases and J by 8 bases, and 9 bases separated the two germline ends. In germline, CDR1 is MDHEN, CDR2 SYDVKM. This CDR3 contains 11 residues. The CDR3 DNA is TGTGCCAGCAGTAACTACGAAGAAGCTTTCTTT. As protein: CASSNYEEAFF.